This TCR beta chain was captured in a study of blood T cell repertoires in COVID-19. The length of the CDR3 is 11 residues. V lost 7 bases, J lost 4 bases, and 10 bases lay in between. Germline V gene sequence: CDR1 DFQATT, CDR2 SNEGSKA (reference sequence). The protocol was immunoSEQ multiplex PCR, while the TCRdb copy is restricted to in-frame clones and leaves out a portion. The data show about 60,000 clones, about 85% seen once. This clone was counted a few times. The sample comprised peripheral blood. The TCR originated in a human donor in a cohort sampled during active COVID-19. The V and J genes are TRBV20-1 and TRBJ2-5; D not resolved. CDR3 nucleotide sequence: TGCAGTGTTGGGCAGCTAGAGACCCAGTACTTC. It is translated as CSVGQLETQYF.